The T cell receptor beta chain described here comes from a study of OX40 agonist ivuxolimab in advanced cancers. Study as a whole: Ivuxolimab, which is an agonistic anti-OX40 (CD134) antibody, was administered to the patients. Study-level results: The 0.1-3.0 mg/kg partial responders had among the lowest clonal expansion.

Germline CDR1 and CDR2: MGHRA and YSYEKL. Trimming cost V 4 bases and J 3 bases; bases outside gene matches: 12. This CDR3 spans 17 amino acids. Using immunoSEQ multiplex PCR, the repertoire was profiled, and TCRdb retains in-frame clones only, with some absent. The table records roughly 83,000 clones, approximately 84% of them present only once. Of note for this clone: Its matching antigen is unknown.

The specimen was CD4+ or CD8+ T cells sorted from blood, collected in a trial of the OX40 agonist ivuxolimab. The gene calls are TRBV4-1 and TRBJ1-3, with TRBD1 matching 7 bases. The clonotype originates from an adult with an advanced solid tumor such as melanoma, head and neck, liver or kidney cancer. CDR3 region: CASSLSRNRGSGNTIYF. CDR3 sequence (DNA): TGCGCCAGCAGCCTCAGTCGAAACAGGGGAAGTGGAAACACCATATATTTT.